A selection of T cell receptor beta chains follows, all from one sample in a study of OX40 agonist ivuxolimab in advanced cancers. Profiling relied on immunoSEQ multiplex PCR, and the TCRdb table lists in-frame clones only, not all of them. The sample lists around 52,000 clones; 83% were seen once. This sample comprised CD4+ or CD8+ T cells sorted from blood, obtained in a trial of the OX40 agonist ivuxolimab. Receptor source: an adult with an advanced solid tumor such as melanoma, head and neck, liver or kidney cancer. CDR3s include the opening cysteine and the closing phenylalanine or tryptophan. D genes are given only for firm matches. Size is omitted from some rows. Given values are once, few, many or a class for expanded clones.

>TRBJ2-1|17|TRBV7-9|TRBD2|once
CASSAYSGSYFKDEQFF
TGTGCCAGCAGCGCCTATAGCGGGAGCTACTTCAAGGATGAGCAGTTCTTC
>TRBJ1-1|14|TRBV18|NA|NA
CASSPSQKNTEAFF
TGTGCCAGCTCACCCTCCCAGAAAAACACTGAAGCTTTCTTT
>TRBJ1-1|14|TRBV10-1|TRBD1|NA
CASSEYRGTLEAFF
TGCGCCAGCAGTGAGTACAGGGGCACCCTTGAAGCTTTCTTT
>TRBJ2-3|15|TRBV11-3|NA|NA
CASSWGQADTDTQYF
TGTGCCAGCAGCTGGGGGCAGGCCGACACAGATACGCAGTATTTT
>TRBJ1-1|13|TRBV7-2|NA|NA
CASSSGQLTEAFF
TGTGCCAGCAGCTCCGGACAGCTCACTGAAGCTTTCTTT
>TRBJ2-3|15|TRBV10-3|TRBD1|NA
CAISGGQSSTDTQYF
TGTGCCATCAGTGGGGGACAGTCTAGCACAGATACGCAGTATTTT
>TRBJ1-1|12|TRBV6-5|NA|once
CASSRGGFEAFF
TGTGCCAGCAGTCGGGGGGGGTTTGAAGCTTTCTTT
>TRBJ2-5|14|TRBV11-2|TRBD1|NA
CASSLGQGRETQYF
TGTGCCAGCAGCCTTGGACAGGGACGGGAGACCCAGTACTTC
>TRBJ1-1|15|TRBV18|NA|medium-sized
CASSPRHVLNTEAFF
TGTGCCAGCTCACCAAGACACGTATTAAACACTGAAGCTTTCTTT
>TRBJ2-7|18|TRBV19|NA|NA
CASSIRLRCPYLWYEQYF
TGTGCCAGTAGTATCCGTCTCCGGTGCCCCTACCTCTGGTACGAGCAGTACTTC
>TRBJ2-5|16|TRBV7-3|TRBD2|NA
CASSLIGRGAQETQYF
TGTGCCAGCAGCTTAATAGGGCGGGGGGCACAAGAGACCCAGTACTTC
>TRBJ1-5|17|TRBV5-5|TRBD1|NA
CASSPRVATGGNQPQHF
TGTGCCAGCAGCCCGCGGGTTGCGACAGGGGGCAATCAGCCCCAGCATTTT
>TRBJ1-6|14|TRBV6-5|NA|NA
CASSRDRLGSPLHF
TGTGCCAGCAGTCGTGACAGGCTGGGTTCACCCCTCCACTTT
>TRBJ2-7|12|TRBV28|NA|NA
CASRNTGREQYF
TGTGCCAGCAGGAACACAGGGCGTGAGCAGTACTTC
>TRBJ2-7|15|TRBV7-6|TRBD2|few
CASSAQTSGYYEQYF
TGTGCCAGCAGCGCCCAGACTAGCGGGTACTACGAGCAGTACTTC
>TRBJ1-1|14|TRBV18|NA|NA
CASSPGRVNTEAFF
TGTGCCAGCTCCCCGGGACGGGTGAACACTGAAGCTTTCTTT
>TRBJ1-1|13|TRBV19|NA|NA
CASSPRGNTEAFF
TGTGCCAGTAGTCCAAGGGGGAACACTGAAGCTTTCTTT
>TRBJ2-1|14|TRBV10-2|TRBD2|once
CASNLAGRYNEQFF
TGCGCCAGCAATCTAGCGGGGCGGTACAATGAGCAGTTCTTC
>TRBJ1-1|14|TRBV19|NA|NA
CASSTVGSNTEAFF
TGTGCCAGTAGTACCGTTGGGAGCAACACTGAAGCTTTCTTT
>TRBJ1-2|17|TRBV27|TRBD1|NA
CASSEGQGSLGRLGYTF
TGTGCCAGCAGCGAAGGACAGGGCTCACTTGGTCGTCTGGGCTACACCTTC
>TRBJ2-7|17|TRBV6-4|TRBD2|once
CASSDPGLAGGRWRQYF
TGTGCCAGCAGTGACCCGGGACTAGCGGGAGGGCGTTGGCGGCAGTACTTC
>TRBJ2-5|13|TRBV18|NA|NA
CASSPLEKETQYF
TGTGCCAGCTCACCGCTGGAAAAAGAGACCCAGTACTTC
>TRBJ1-3|16|TRBV19|NA|NA
CASSIRTPGLGNTIYF
TGTGCCAGTAGTATCCGAACCCCGGGCCTCGGAAACACCATATATTTT
>TRBJ2-5|12|TRBV11-3|NA|NA
CASSLEGSAQYF
TGTGCCAGCAGCTTAGAGGGGAGTGCCCAGTACTTC
>TRBJ2-7|17|TRBV18|TRBD2|NA
CASSPRLAGEASYEQYF
TGTGCCAGCTCACCGAGACTAGCGGGAGAGGCTTCCTACGAGCAGTACTTC
>TRBJ1-4|14|TRBV7-9|TRBD1|once
CASSSGQGGEKLFF
TGTGCCAGCAGCTCGGGACAGGGAGGTGAAAAACTGTTTTTT
>TRBJ2-7|14|TRBV6-1|NA|few
CASSASASSYEQYF
TGTGCCAGCAGTGCTAGCGCGAGCTCCTACGAGCAGTACTTC
>TRBJ2-2|16|TRBV5-5|TRBD2|NA
CASSSPLAGGVGELFF
TGTGCCAGCAGCTCCCCACTAGCGGGAGGGGTCGGGGAGCTGTTTTTT
>TRBJ2-2|15|TRBV5-4|NA|NA
CASSWEGAGTGELFF
TGTGCCAGCAGCTGGGAGGGGGCTGGCACCGGGGAGCTGTTTTTT
>TRBJ1-2|14|TRBV29-1|NA|NA
CSVRERQTNYGYTF
TGCAGCGTCCGAGAGAGACAAACTAACTATGGCTACACCTTC
>TRBJ1-1|15|TRBV7-2|TRBD1|NA
CASSLVGTGRTEAFF
TGTGCCAGCAGCTTAGTAGGGACAGGGAGGACTGAAGCTTTCTTT
>TRBJ1-5|16|TRBV28|NA|NA
CASSPLYKGFGQPQHF
TGTGCCAGCAGTCCCCTTTACAAGGGTTTTGGGCAGCCCCAGCATTTT
>TRBJ2-1|17|TRBV15|TRBD2|NA
CATSRDRSGSIAHEQFF
TGTGCCACCAGCAGAGATAGGAGCGGGAGTATTGCCCATGAGCAGTTCTTC
>TRBJ2-1|17|TRBV6-1|NA|NA
CASSELVGRVSYNEQFF
TGTGCCAGCAGTGAACTTGTGGGCAGGGTGTCCTACAATGAGCAGTTCTTC
>TRBJ2-2|15|TRBV7-9|TRBD1|NA
CASSLRQGNTGELFF
TGTGCCAGCAGCCTTCGACAGGGGAACACCGGGGAGCTGTTTTTT
>TRBJ1-1|15|TRBV27|NA|NA
CASSLEAQGKFEAFF
TGTGCCAGCAGTTTAGAGGCTCAGGGGAAGTTCGAAGCTTTCTTT
>TRBJ2-7|14|TRBV18|NA|NA
CASSPAGGNYEQYF
TGTGCCAGCTCACCTGCAGGGGGGAACTACGAGCAGTACTTC
>TRBJ2-2|11|TRBV30|NA|NA
CAWSGTGELFF
TGTGCCTGGTCTGGCACCGGGGAGCTGTTTTTT
>TRBJ1-1|15|TRBV14|TRBD1|NA
CASSRARDSHTEAFF
TGTGCCAGCAGCCGGGCACGGGACAGCCACACTGAAGCTTTCTTT
>TRBJ1-4|15|TRBV4-2|NA|NA
CASSQDPGINEKLFF
TGTGCCAGCAGCCAAGACCCAGGAATTAATGAAAAACTGTTTTTT
>TRBJ2-7|12|TRBV6-6|NA|few
CASKDRYYEQYF
TGTGCCAGCAAGGACCGATACTACGAGCAGTACTTC
>TRBJ1-2|14|TRBV7-8|NA|NA
CASSLVGRNYGYTF
TGTGCCAGCAGCTTAGTCGGGAGAAACTATGGCTACACCTTC
>TRBJ2-7|14|TRBV11-2|NA|NA
CASSLMGPTYEQYF
TGTGCCAGCAGCTTAATGGGACCGACCTACGAGCAGTACTTC
>TRBJ2-5|13|TRBV10-2|NA|once
CASSGPAGETQYF
TGCGCCAGCAGTGGGCCAGCGGGAGAGACCCAGTACTTC
>TRBJ1-2|13|TRBV5-1|NA|NA
CASSLAGDYGYTF
TGCGCCAGCAGCTTGGCTGGCGACTATGGCTACACCTTC
>TRBJ1-3|13|TRBV2|NA|NA
CASNPSRRGPIYF
TGTGCCAGCAACCCCTCCCGCCGGGGACCCATATATTTT
>TRBJ2-1|17|TRBV7-9|NA|NA
CASSFRWVGGNYNEQFF
TGTGCCAGCAGCTTTCGATGGGTCGGCGGGAATTACAATGAGCAGTTCTTC
>TRBJ1-5|14|TRBV2|NA|NA
CASSEGYSNQPQHF
TGTGCCAGCAGCGAGGGTTATAGCAATCAGCCCCAGCATTTT
>TRBJ2-1|15|TRBV7-3|TRBD1|NA
CASSLGGQGSNEQFF
TGTGCCAGCAGCTTGGGGGGACAGGGCTCCAATGAGCAGTTCTTC
>TRBJ2-1|15|TRBV6-1|NA|NA
CASSEDFGGYNEQFF
TGTGCCAGCAGTGAAGATTTCGGCGGGTACAATGAGCAGTTCTTC
>TRBJ1-2|14|TRBV5-5|TRBD1|NA
CASNPAGDSYGYTF
TGTGCCAGCAACCCTGCAGGGGACAGCTATGGCTACACCTTC
>TRBJ2-3|14|TRBV4-2|NA|NA
CASSQDAGRDTQYF
TGTGCCAGCAGCCAAGATGCGGGTCGAGATACGCAGTATTTT
>TRBJ2-3|15|TRBV5-6|TRBD2|NA
CASSLVPRETDTQYF
TGTGCCAGCAGCTTGGTTCCGCGGGAGACAGATACGCAGTATTTT
>TRBJ2-3|15|TRBV7-2|NA|NA
CASSTPGLFTDTQYF
TGTGCCAGCAGCACCCCCGGGCTCTTCACAGATACGCAGTATTTT
>TRBJ1-5|15|TRBV5-1|NA|NA
CASSLTAGSNQPQHF
TGCGCCAGCAGCTTGACGGCGGGGAGCAATCAGCCCCAGCATTTT
>TRBJ1-2|13|TRBV7-9|TRBD1|NA
CASSRGQGHGYTF
TGTGCCAGCAGCCGGGGACAGGGGCATGGCTACACCTTC
>TRBJ2-7|14|TRBV28|TRBD2|NA
CASNTGTSSHEQYF
TGTGCCAGCAACACCGGGACTAGCTCCCACGAGCAGTACTTC